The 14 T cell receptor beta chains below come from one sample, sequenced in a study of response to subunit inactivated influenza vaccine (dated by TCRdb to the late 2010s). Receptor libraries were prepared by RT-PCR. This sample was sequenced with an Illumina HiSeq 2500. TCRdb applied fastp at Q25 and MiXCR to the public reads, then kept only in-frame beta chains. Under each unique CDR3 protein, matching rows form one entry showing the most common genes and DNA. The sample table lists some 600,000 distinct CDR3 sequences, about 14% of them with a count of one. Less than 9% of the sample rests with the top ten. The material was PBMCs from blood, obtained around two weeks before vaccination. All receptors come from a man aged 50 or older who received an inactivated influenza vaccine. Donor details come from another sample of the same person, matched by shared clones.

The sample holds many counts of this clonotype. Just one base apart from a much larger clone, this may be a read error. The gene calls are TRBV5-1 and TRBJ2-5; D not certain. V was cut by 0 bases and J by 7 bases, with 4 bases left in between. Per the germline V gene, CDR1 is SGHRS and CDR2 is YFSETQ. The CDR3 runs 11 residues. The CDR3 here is CASSLEVTQYF. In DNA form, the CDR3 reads TGCGCCAGCAGCTTGGAAGTGACCCAGTACTTC.

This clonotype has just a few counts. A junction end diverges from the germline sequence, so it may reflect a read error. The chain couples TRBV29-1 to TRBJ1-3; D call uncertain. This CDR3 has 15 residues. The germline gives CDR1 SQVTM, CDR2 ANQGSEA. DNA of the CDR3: TGCAGCGTGGAAGACATTGGAACCGGTGGAAACACCATATATTTT. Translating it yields CSVEDIGTGGNTIYF.

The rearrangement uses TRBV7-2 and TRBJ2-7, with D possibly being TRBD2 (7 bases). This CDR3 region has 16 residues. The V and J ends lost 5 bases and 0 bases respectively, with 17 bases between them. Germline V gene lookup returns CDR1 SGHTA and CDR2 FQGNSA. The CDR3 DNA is TGTGCCAGCAGCGGGGGATCGGGGGGCCGCTCCTACGAGCAGTACTTC. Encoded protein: CASSGGSGGRSYEQYF.

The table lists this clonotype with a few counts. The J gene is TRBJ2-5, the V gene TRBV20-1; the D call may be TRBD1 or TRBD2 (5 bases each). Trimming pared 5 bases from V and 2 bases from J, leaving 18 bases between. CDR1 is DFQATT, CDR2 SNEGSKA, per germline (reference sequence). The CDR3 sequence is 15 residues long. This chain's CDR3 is CSALDRDRTQETQYF. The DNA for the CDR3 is TGCAGTGCTTTGGACCGGGACCGCACGCAAGAGACCCAGTACTTC.

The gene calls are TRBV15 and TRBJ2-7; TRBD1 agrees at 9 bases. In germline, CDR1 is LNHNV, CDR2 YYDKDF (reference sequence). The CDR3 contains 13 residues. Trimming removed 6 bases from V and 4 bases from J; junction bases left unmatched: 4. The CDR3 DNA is TGTGCCACCAGGGGACAGGGTTTTTACGAGCAGTACTTC. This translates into CATRGQGFYEQYF.

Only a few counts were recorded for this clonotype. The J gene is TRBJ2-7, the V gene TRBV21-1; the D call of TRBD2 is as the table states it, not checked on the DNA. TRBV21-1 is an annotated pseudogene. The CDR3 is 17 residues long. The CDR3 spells CASSNRLAGGDLLEQYF. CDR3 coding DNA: TGTGCCAGCAGCAATAGGCTAGCGGGAGGAGACTTGTTGGAGCAGTACTTC.

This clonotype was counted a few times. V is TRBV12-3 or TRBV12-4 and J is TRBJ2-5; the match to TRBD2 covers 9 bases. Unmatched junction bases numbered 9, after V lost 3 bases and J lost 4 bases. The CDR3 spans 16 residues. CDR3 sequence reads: CASSLWRLAVPETQYF. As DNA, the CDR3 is TGTGCCAGCAGTTTGTGGAGACTAGCGGTCCCAGAGACCCAGTACTTC.

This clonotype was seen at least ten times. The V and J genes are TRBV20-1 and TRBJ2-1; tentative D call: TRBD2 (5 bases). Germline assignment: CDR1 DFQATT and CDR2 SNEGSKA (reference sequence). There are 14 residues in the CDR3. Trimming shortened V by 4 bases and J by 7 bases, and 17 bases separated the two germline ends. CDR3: CSATRPSGENEQFF. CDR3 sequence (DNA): TGCAGTGCTACCAGGCCAAGCGGTGAGAATGAGCAGTTCTTC.

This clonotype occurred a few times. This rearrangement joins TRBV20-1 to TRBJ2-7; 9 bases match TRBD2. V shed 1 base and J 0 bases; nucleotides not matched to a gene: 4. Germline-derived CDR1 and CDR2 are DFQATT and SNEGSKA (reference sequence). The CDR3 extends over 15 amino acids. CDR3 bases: TGCAGTGCTAGAGGGGGTAGCGGGAGCTCCTACGAGCAGTACTTC. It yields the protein CSARGGSGSSYEQYF.

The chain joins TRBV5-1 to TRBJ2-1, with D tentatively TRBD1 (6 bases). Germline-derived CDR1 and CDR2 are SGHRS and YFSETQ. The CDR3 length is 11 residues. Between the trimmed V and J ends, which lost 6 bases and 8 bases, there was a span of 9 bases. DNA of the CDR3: TGCGCCAGCAAGGGGGAGTATGAGCAGTTCTTC. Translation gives CASKGEYEQFF.

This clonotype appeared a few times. The chain's CDR3 is CASSLPGQIGQPQHF. Here the CDR3 DNA reads TGTGCCAGCAGCTTACCAGGACAGATAGGGCAGCCCCAGCATTTT. The chain uses TRBV7-8 and TRBJ1-5; TRBD1 might be the D (6 bases). The CDR3 contains 15 residues. Germline V gene data show CDR1 as SGHVS and CDR2 as FQNEAQ. The V end was cut by 2 bases, the J end by 7 bases, with 15 bases between.

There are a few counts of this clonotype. CDR3 protein: CSALNIAAGEQYF. DNA of the CDR3: TGCAGTGCACTTAACATCGCCGCGGGCGAGCAGTACTTC. This chain connects TRBV20-1 to TRBJ2-7; perhaps TRBD2 as D (5 bases). The CDR3 totals 13 residues. From germline, CDR1 is DFQATT and CDR2 SNEGSKA (reference sequence). V was pared by 6 bases and J by 6 bases, with 18 bases between.

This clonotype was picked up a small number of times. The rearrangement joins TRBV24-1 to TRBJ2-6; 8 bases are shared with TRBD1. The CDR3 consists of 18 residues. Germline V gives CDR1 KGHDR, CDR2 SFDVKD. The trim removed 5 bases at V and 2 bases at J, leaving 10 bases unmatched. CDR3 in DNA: TGTGCCACCAGTGGTATTAGACAGGGGAATCCTGGGGCCAACGTCCTGACTTTC. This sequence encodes CATSGIRQGNPGANVLTF.

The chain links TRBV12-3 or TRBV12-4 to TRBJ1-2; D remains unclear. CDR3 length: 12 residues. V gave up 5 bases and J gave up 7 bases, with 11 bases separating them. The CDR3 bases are TGTGCCAGCAGTCGCCCGGGAGGTGGCTACACCTTC. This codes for CASSRPGGGYTF.